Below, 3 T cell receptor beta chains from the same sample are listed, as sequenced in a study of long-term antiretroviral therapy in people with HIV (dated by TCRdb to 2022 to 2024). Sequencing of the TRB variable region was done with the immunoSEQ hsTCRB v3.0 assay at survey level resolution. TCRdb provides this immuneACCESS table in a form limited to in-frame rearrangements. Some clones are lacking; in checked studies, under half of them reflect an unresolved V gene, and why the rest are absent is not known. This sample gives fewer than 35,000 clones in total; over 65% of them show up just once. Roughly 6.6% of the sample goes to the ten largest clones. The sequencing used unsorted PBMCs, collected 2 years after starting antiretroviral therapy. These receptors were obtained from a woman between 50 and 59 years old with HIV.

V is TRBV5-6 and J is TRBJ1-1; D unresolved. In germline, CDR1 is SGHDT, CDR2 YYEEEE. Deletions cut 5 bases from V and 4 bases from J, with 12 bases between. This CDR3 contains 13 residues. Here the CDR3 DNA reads TGTGCCAGCAGATACTACCCGTCCACTGAAGCTTTCTTT. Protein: CASRYYPSTEAFF.

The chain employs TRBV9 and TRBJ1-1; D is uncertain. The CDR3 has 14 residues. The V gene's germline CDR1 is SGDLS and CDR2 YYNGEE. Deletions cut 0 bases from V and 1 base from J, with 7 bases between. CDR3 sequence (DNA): TGTGCCAGCAGCGTAGAACAACAGAACACTGAAGCTTTCTTT. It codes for CASSVEQQNTEAFF.

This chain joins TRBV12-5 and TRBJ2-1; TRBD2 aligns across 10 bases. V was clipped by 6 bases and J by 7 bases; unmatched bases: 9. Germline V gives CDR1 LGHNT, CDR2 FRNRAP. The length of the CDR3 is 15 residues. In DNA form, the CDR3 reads TGTGCTAGTGGGCCAGCGGGGGGGGGCGTGAATGAGCAGTTCTTC. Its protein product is CASGPAGGGVNEQFF.